The 3 T cell receptor beta chains given below trace back to one sample, sequenced in a study of cytomegalovirus exposure and HLA in healthy donors. The PCR had 60 Vbeta and 13 Jbeta primers. Sequencing was performed with immunoSEQ multiplex PCR; in TCRdb, only in-frame clones are kept and a portion is missing. The table lists 35,000 to 55,000 clones, over 60% of them singletons. Sequencing was done on a sample of PBMCs. Source of these receptors: a woman in her 30s in good health and CMV-seronegative.

This sequence joins TRBV27 and TRBJ2-7; a possible D gene is TRBD2 (5 bases). The CDR3 contains 15 residues. The V gene's germline CDR1 is MNHEY and CDR2 SMNVEV (reference sequence). Trimming shortened V by 6 bases and J by 0 bases, and 15 bases separated the two germline ends. The CDR3 region has the DNA TGTGCCAGCAGCTACCGGGGAAGCTACTCCTACGAGCAGTACTTC. Protein product: CASSYRGSYSYEQYF.

In DNA, the CDR3 is TGTGCCAGCAGGAGGGCCGCTGCCCCCGGGGAGCTGTTTTTT. This gives the protein CASRRAAAPGELFF. This chain connects TRBV6-5 to TRBJ2-2, with D tentatively TRBD2 (5 bases). The ends were cut back, 6 bases at V and 6 bases at J, with 14 bases in the middle. The length of the CDR3 is 14 residues. The germline V gene encodes CDR1 MNHEY and CDR2 SVGAGI.

The chain carries TRBV30 and TRBJ1-1; no firm D call. The CDR3 spans 12 residues. CDR1 and CDR2 (germline): GTSNPN, SVGIG (reference sequence). V lost 6 bases to trimming and J lost 1 base, with 9 bases between them. Written as DNA, the CDR3 is TGTGCCTGTAAAATCCCGAACACTGAAGCTTTCTTT. Its translation is CACKIPNTEAFF.